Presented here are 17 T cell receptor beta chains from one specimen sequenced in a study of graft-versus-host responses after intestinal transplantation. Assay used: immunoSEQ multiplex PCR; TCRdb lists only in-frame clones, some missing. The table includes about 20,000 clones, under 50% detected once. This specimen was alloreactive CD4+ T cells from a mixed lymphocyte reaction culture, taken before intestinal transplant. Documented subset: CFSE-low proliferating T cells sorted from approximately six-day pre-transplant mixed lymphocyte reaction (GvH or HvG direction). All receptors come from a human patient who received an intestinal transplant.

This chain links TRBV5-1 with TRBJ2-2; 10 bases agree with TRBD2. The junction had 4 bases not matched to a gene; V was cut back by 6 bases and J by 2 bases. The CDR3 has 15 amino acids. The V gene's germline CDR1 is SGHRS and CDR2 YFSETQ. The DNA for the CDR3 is TGCGCCAGCACCGGACTAGCGGCCAACACCGGGGAGCTGTTTTTT. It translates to CASTGLAANTGELFF.

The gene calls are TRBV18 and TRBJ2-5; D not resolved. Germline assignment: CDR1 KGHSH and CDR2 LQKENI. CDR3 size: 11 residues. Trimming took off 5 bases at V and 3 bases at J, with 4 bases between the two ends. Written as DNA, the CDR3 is TGTGCCAGCTCATCCAAAGAGACCCAGTACTTC. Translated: CASSSKETQYF.

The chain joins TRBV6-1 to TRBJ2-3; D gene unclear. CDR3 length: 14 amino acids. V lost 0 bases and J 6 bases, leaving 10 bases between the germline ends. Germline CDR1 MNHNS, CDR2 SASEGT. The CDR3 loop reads CASSEAGPADTQYF. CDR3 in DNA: TGTGCCAGCAGTGAAGCGGGCCCGGCGGATACGCAGTATTTT.

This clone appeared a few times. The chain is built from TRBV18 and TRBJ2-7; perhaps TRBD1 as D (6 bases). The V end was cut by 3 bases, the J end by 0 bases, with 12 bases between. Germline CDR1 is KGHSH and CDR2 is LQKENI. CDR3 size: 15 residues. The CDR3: CASSPLGAPSYEQYF. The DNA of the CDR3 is TGTGCCAGCTCACCTTTGGGGGCCCCCTCCTACGAGCAGTACTTC.

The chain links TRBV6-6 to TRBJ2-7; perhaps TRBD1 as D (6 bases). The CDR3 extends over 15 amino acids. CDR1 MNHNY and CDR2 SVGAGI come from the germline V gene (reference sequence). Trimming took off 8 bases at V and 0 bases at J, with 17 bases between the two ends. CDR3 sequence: CASSGPLTGSYEQYF. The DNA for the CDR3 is TGTGCCAGCTCCGGTCCATTGACAGGCTCCTACGAGCAGTACTTC.

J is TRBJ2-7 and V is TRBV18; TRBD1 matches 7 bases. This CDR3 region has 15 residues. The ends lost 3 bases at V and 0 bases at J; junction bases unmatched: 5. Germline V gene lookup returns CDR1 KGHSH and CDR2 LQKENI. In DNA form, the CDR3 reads TGTGCCAGCTCACCCACGCCAGGGGGCTCCTACGAGCAGTACTTC. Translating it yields CASSPTPGGSYEQYF. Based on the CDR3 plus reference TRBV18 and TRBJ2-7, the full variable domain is NAGVMQNPRHLVRRRGQEARLRCSPMKGHSHVYWYRQLPEEGLKFMVYLQKENIIDESGMPKERFSAEFPKEGPSILRIQQVVRGDSAAYFCASSPTPGGSYEQYFGPGTRLTVT.

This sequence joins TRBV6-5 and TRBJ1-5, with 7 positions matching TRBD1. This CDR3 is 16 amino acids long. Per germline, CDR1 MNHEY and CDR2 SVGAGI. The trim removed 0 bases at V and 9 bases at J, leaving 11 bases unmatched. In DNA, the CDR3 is TGTGCCAGCAGTTACTCGTCAGGGACAGCCCAGGGGCCCCAGCATTTT. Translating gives CASSYSSGTAQGPQHF.

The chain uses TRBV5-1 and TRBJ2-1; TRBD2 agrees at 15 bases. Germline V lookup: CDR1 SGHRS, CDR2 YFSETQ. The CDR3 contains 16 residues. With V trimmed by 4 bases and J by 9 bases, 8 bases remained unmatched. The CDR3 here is CASSPRTSGGASEQFF. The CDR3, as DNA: TGCGCCAGCAGCCCTAGGACTAGCGGGGGGGCGAGTGAGCAGTTCTTC.

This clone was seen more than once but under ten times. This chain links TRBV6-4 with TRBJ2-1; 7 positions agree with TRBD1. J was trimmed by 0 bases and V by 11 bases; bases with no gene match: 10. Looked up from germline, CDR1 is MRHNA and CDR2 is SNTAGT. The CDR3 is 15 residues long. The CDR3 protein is CAGQQGSGSYNEQFF. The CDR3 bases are TGTGCCGGCCAACAGGGGTCAGGCTCCTACAATGAGCAGTTCTTC.

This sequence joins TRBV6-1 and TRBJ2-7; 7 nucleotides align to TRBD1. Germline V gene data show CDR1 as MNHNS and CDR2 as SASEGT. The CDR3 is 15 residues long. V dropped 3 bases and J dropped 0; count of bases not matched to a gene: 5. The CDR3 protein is CASSDVGQASYEQYF. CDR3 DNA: TGTGCCAGCAGTGATGTTGGACAGGCCTCCTACGAGCAGTACTTC.

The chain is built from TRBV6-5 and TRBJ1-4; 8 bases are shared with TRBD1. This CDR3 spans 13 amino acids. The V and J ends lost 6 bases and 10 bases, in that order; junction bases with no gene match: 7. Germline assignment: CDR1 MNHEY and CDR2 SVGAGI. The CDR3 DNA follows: TGTGCCAGCAGGGACAGGGTTCGTGGAAAACTGTTTTTT. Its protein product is CASRDRVRGKLFF.

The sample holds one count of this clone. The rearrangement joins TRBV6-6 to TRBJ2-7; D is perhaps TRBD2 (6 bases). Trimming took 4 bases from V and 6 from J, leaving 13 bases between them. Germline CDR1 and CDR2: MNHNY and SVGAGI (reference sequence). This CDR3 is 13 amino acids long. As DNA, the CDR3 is TGTGCCAGCAGTTCCATCTATAGCGGCGAGCAGTACTTC. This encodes CASSSIYSGEQYF.

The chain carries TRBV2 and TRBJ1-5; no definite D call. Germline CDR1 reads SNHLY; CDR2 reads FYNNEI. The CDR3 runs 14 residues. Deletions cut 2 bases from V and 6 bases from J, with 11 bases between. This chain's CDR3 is CASSEWLGSQPQHF. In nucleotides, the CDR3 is TGTGCCAGCAGTGAATGGCTGGGGAGTCAGCCCCAGCATTTT.

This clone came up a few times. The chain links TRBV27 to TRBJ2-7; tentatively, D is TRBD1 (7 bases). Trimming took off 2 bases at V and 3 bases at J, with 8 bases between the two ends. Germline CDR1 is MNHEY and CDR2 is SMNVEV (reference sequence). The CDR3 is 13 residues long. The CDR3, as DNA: TGTGCCAGCAGTTTACAGGGGGGCTACGAGCAGTACTTC. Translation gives CASSLQGGYEQYF.

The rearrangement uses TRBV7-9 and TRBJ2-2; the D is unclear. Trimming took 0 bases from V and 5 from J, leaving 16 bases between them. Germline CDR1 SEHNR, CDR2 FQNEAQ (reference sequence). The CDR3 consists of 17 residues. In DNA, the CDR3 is TGTGCCAGCAGCTTAGCCCACTTACCTCCAGGAACCGGGGAGCTGTTTTTT. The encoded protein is CASSLAHLPPGTGELFF.

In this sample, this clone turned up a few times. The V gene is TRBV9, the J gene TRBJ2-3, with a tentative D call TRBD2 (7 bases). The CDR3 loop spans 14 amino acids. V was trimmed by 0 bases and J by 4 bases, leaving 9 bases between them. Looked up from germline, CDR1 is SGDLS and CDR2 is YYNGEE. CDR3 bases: TGTGCCAGCAGCGTAGTGGGGGGGCCAGATACGCAGTATTTT. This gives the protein CASSVVGGPDTQYF.

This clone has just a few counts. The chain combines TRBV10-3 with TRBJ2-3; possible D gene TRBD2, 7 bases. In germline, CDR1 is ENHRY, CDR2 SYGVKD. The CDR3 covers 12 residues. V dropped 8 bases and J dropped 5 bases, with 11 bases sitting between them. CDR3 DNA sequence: TGTGCCATCCGGAGGGGGGGAGATACGCAGTATTTT. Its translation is CAIRRGGDTQYF.